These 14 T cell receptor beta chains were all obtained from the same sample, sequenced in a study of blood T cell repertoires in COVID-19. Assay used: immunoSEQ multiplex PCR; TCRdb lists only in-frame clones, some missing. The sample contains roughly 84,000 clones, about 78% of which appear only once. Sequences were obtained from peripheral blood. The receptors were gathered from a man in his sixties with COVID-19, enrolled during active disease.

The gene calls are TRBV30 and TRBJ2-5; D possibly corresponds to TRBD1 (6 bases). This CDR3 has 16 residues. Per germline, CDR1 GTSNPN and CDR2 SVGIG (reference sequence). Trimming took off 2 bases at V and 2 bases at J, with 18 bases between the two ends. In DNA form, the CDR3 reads TGTGCCTGGAGTTATCCTCCGGGACACAATCAAGAGACCCAGTACTTC. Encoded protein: CAWSYPPGHNQETQYF.

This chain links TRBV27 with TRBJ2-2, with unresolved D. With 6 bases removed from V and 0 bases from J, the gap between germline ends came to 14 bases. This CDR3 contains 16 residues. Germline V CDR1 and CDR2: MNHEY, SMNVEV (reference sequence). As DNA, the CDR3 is TGTGCCAGCAGGCCTCGAGTGGCGGCGAACACCGGGGAGCTGTTTTTT. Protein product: CASRPRVAANTGELFF.

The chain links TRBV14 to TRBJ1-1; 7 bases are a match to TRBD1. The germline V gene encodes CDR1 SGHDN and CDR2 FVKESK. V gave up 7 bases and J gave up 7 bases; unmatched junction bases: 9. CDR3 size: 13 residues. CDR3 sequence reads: CASNQVRQGEAFF. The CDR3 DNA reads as TGTGCCAGCAATCAGGTCCGACAGGGTGAAGCTTTCTTT.

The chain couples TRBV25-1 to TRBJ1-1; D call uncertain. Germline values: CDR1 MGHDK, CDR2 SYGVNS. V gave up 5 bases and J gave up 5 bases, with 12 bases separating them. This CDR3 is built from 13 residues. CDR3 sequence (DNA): TGTGCCAGCAGTCGGACGGGAAATACTGAAGCTTTCTTT. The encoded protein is CASSRTGNTEAFF.

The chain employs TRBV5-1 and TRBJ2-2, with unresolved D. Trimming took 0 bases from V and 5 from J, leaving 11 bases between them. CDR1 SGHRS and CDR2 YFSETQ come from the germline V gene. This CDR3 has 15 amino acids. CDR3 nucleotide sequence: TGCGCCAGCAGCTTGGACACACCGAGGACCGGGGAGCTGTTTTTT. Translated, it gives CASSLDTPRTGELFF.

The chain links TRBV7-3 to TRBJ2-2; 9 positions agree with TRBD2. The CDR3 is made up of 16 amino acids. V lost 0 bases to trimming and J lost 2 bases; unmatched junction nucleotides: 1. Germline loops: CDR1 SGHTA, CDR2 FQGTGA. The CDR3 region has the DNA TGTGCCAGCAGCTTAACCGGGACTAGCAACACCGGGGAGCTGTTTTTT. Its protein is CASSLTGTSNTGELFF.

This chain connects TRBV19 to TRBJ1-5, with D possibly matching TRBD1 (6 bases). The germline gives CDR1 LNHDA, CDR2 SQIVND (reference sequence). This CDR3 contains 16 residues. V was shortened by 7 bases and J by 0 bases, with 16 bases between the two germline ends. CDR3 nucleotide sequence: TGTGCCAGTACCCCCGGCGCAGGGGTTAGCAATCAGCCCCAGCATTTT. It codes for CASTPGAGVSNQPQHF.

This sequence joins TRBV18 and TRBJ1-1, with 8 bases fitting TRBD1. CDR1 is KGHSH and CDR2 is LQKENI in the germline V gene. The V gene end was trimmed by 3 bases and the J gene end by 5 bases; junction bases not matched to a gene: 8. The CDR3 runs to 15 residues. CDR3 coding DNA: TGTGCCAGCTCACCCTCGACAGGGGAAGAGACTGAAGCTTTCTTT. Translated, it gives CASSPSTGEETEAFF.

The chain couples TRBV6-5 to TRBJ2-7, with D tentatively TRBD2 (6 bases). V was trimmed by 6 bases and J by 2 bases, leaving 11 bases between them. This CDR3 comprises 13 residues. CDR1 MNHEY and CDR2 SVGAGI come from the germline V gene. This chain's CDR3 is CASSPGRTYEQYF. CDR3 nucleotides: TGTGCCAGCAGCCCCGGGAGAACCTACGAGCAGTACTTC.

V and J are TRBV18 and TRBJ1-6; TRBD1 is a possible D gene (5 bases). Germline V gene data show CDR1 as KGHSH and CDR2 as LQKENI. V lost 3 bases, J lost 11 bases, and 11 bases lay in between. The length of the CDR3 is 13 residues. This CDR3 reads CASSPSGEAPLHF. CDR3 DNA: TGTGCCAGCTCACCTTCGGGGGAAGCACCCCTCCACTTT.

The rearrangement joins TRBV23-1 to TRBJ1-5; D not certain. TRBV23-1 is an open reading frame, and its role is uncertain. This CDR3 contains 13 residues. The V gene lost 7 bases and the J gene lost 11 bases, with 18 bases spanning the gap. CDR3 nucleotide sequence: TGCGCCAGCACCCAAGACACGGCTAAGTCCCAGCATTTT. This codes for CASTQDTAKSQHF.

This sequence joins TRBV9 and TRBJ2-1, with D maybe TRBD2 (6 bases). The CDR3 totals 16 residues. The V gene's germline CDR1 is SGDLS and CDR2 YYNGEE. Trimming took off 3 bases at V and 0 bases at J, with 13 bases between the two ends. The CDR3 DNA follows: TGTGCCAGCAGCGCCGAGACAGCGGGCTCCTACAATGAGCAGTTCTTC. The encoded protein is CASSAETAGSYNEQFF.

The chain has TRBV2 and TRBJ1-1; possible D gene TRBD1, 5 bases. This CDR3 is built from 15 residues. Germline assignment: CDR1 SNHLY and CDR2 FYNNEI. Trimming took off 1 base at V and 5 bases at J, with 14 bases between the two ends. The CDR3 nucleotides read TGTGCCAGCAGTGAAGGAAGGTCCGGGGGTACTGAAGCTTTCTTT. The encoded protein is CASSEGRSGGTEAFF. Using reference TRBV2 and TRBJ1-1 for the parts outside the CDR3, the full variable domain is EPEVTQTPSHQVTQMGQEVILRCVPISNHLYFYWYRQILGQKVEFLVSFYNNEISEKSEIFDDQFSVERPDGSNFTLKIRSTKLEDSAMYFCASSEGRSGGTEAFFGQGTRLTVV.

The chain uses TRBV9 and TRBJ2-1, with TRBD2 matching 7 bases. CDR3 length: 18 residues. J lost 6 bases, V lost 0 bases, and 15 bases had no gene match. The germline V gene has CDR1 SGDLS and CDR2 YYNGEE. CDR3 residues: CASSVVPGGISKSNEQFF. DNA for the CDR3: TGTGCCAGCAGCGTAGTCCCCGGGGGGATATCAAAAAGCAATGAGCAGTTCTTC. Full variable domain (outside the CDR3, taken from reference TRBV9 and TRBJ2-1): DSGVTQTPKHLITATGQRVTLRCSPRSGDLSVYWYQQSLDQGLQFLIQYYNGEERAKGNILERFSAQQFPDLHSELNLSSLELGDSALYFCASSVVPGGISKSNEQFFGPGTRLTVL.